A single sample is the source of the 7 T cell receptor beta chains below, sequenced in a study of blood T cell repertoires in COVID-19. Assay: immunoSEQ multiplex PCR; the TCRdb copy retains only in-frame clones and omits some. Here the sample spans about 210,000 clones, 75% to 85% being singletons. The source material was peripheral blood. Every receptor here comes from a man aged 50 to 60 with active or convalescent COVID-19.

The genes are TRBV19 and TRBJ1-5, with D possibly being TRBD1 (5 bases). V gave up 7 bases and J gave up 11 bases, with 21 bases separating them. Per the germline V gene, CDR1 is LNHDA and CDR2 is SQIVND (reference sequence). The CDR3 is 14 amino acids. CDR3 residues: CASTQAIRGKAQHF. The CDR3 nucleotides read TGTGCCAGTACACAGGCGATTCGTGGGAAGGCCCAGCATTTT.

This clone appeared a single time. The chain combines TRBV14 with TRBJ2-3, with 8 nucleotides matching TRBD2. Germline CDR1 SGHDN, CDR2 FVKESK. Trimming took 4 bases from V and 6 from J; bases not matched to a gene: 9. The CDR3 has 15 amino acids. This chain's CDR3 is CASSPGGGRADTQYF. CDR3 in DNA: TGTGCCAGCAGCCCCGGGGGGGGGCGGGCGGATACGCAGTATTTT.

The J gene is TRBJ1-4, the V gene TRBV19; D is unclear. The germline V and J ends were trimmed by 5 bases and 0 bases, with 13 bases remaining between them. Germline loops: CDR1 LNHDA, CDR2 SQIVND (reference sequence). This CDR3 has 16 residues. CDR3 bases: TGTGCCAGTAGTGTGAGGGTGAGCGCAACTAATGAAAAACTGTTTTTT. Amino acids: CASSVRVSATNEKLFF.

This chain joins TRBV7-3 and TRBJ2-6; D is perhaps TRBD1 (6 bases). The CDR3 runs 15 residues. Deletions cut 5 bases from V and 0 bases from J, with 8 bases between. Germline V lookup: CDR1 SGHTA, CDR2 FQGTGA. For the CDR3, the DNA is TGTGCCAGCAGCCAGGACAGCTCTGGGGCCAACGTCCTGACTTTC. The encoded protein is CASSQDSSGANVLTF.

This chain uses TRBV27 with TRBJ2-7; TRBD2 matches at 10 bases. The germline gives CDR1 MNHEY, CDR2 SMNVEV (reference sequence). V dropped 0 bases and J dropped 3; count of bases not matched to a gene: 5. The CDR3 loop spans 16 amino acids. The CDR3 loop is CASSLSPSGSFYEQYF. The CDR3 bases are TGTGCCAGCAGTTTATCTCCTAGCGGGAGTTTCTACGAGCAGTACTTC.

The table lists this clone with a count of one. This chain links TRBV5-1 with TRBJ2-2, with TRBD2 matching over 11 bases. The germline V gene encodes CDR1 SGHRS and CDR2 YFSETQ. This CDR3 has 17 residues. V trimming: 0 bases; J trimming: 7 bases; junction bases outside the gene matches: 8. The CDR3 nucleotides are TGCGCCAGCAGCTTGGGACTAGCGGGGCCTTATGGCGGGGAGCTGTTTTTT. Its translation is CASSLGLAGPYGGELFF.

The chain has TRBV11-3 and TRBJ2-5, with 12 bases that match TRBD2. With 5 bases clipped from V and 2 bases from J, the junction kept 3 bases outside the gene matches. This CDR3 region has 15 residues. Germline V gene lookup returns CDR1 SGHNT and CDR2 YENEEA. CDR3 nucleotide sequence: TGTGCCAGCAGCGACGGGACTAGCGGGCAAGAGACCCAGTACTTC. Protein product: CASSDGTSGQETQYF.